The following is a T cell receptor beta chain sequence with its context. The data stem from a study of blood T cells in healthy people across ages. A sample-barcoded 5' primer and a J-beta primer mix were used in a second PCR of roughly 7 to 11 cycles. TCRdb re-derived calls from the 5' RACE reads in MiXCR, one entry per CDR3 protein. The sample carries around 820,000 distinct CDR3 sequences, roughly 25% recorded once. Germline-derived CDR1 and CDR2 are SGHAT and FQNNGV. The CDR3 contains 15 residues. Approximately 9 milliliters was the volume of peripheral blood drawn from each donor. Isolation of PBMCs gave at least 7 million cells per sample. The sample also formed part of further work on T cells of mothers and their children. That study adds: Sequencing returned over 8 million TCR beta CDR3 reads per mother and several million per child.

The origin of this receptor is a boy aged 5-17 years in good health. The sequenced sample was blood. V gene TRBV11-2 combines with J gene TRBJ2-5; no definite D call. Judging by the DNA end, TRBJ2-7 fits better; the J call may be wrong. CDR3 DNA sequence: TGTGCCAGCAGCTTGATGGAATGGGCCCCATACGAGCAGTACTTC. This encodes CASSLMEWAPYEQYF.